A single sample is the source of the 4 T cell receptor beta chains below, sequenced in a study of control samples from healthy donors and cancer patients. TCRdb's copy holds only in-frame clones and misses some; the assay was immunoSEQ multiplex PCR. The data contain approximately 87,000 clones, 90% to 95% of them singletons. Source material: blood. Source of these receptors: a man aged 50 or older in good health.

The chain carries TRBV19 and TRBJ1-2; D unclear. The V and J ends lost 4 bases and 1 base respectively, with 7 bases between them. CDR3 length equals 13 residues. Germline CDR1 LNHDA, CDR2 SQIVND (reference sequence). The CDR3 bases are TGTGCCAGTAGTACCAGGATTAACTATGGCTACACCTTC. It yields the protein CASSTRINYGYTF.

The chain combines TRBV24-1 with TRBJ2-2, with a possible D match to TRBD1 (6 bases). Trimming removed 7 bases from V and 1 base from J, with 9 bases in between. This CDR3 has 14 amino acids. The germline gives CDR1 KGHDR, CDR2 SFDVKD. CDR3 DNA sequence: TGTGCCACCAGGGGGGCCCTGAACACCGGGGAGCTGTTTTTT. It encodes CATRGALNTGELFF.

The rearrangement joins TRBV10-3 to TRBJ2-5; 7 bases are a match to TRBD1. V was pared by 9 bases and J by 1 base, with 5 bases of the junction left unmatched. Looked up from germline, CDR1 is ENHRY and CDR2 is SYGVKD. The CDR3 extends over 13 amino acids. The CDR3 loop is CAIRDSFQETQYF. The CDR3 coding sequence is TGTGCCATACGGGACAGCTTCCAAGAGACCCAGTACTTC.

In DNA form, the CDR3 reads TGTGCCAGCTCACTCCGGGGTAATAATTCACCCCTCCACTTT. Amino acids: CASSLRGNNSPLHF. The rearrangement uses TRBV18 and TRBJ1-6; D remains unclear. The CDR3 contains 14 residues. Germline assignment: CDR1 KGHSH and CDR2 LQKENI. With 4 bases removed from V and 5 bases from J, the gap between germline ends came to 9 bases.